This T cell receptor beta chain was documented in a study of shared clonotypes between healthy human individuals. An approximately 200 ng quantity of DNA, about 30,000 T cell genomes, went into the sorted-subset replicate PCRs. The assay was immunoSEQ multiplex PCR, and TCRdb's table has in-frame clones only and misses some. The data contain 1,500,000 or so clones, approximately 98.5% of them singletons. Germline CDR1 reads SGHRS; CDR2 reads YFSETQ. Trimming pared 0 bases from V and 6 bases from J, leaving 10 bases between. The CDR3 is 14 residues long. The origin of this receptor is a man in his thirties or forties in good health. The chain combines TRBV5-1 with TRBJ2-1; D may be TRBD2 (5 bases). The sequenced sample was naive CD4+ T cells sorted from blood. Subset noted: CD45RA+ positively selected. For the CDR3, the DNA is TGCGCCAGCAGCTTGGTTGCGGGCCGCAATGAGCAGTTCTTC. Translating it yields CASSLVAGRNEQFF.